One sample yielded the 26 T cell receptor beta chains listed below, sequenced in a study of PD-1 blockade in classical Hodgkin lymphoma. The assay was immunoSEQ multiplex PCR, and TCRdb's table has in-frame clones only and misses some. The table records 90,000 to 100,000 clones, roughly 89% of them present only once. Brentuximab vedotin exposure varied among the patients, all of whom had relapsed after autologous stem cell transplantation. The sample was peripheral blood mononuclear cells (PBMCs), taken before the second cycle of nivolumab. These receptors were collected from a human donor with classical Hodgkin lymphoma.

This CDR3 is CASSSAGETQYF. For the CDR3, the DNA is TGTGCCAGCAGTTCGGCCGGTGAGACCCAGTACTTC. This chain joins TRBV7-6 and TRBJ2-5, with no clear D. Germline CDR1 is SGHVS and CDR2 is FNYEAQ. V was clipped by 6 bases and J by 5 bases, with 10 bases between them. This CDR3 contains 12 residues. The whole variable domain, remainder taken from reference TRBV7-6 and TRBJ2-5, is GAGVSQSPRYKVTKRGQDVALRCDPISGHVSLYWYRQALGQGPEFLTYFNYEAQQDKSGLPNDRFSAERPEGSISTLTIQRTEQRDSAMYRCASSSAGETQYFGPGTRLLVL.

V gene TRBV5-6 combines with J gene TRBJ1-2; the D gene is possibly TRBD1 (5 bases). The CDR3 is 15 residues long. The V end was cut by 4 bases, the J end by 7 bases, with 20 bases between. Per germline, CDR1 SGHDT and CDR2 YYEEEE. The CDR3 protein is CASSPTAGLDGGYTF. The CDR3 DNA is TGTGCCAGCAGCCCGACCGCGGGACTGGACGGTGGCTACACCTTC.

J is TRBJ2-1 and V is TRBV5-1, with TRBD2 matching over 8 bases. V lost 1 base, J lost 5 bases, and 5 bases stayed unmatched. The germline gives CDR1 SGHRS, CDR2 YFSETQ. The CDR3 has 15 residues. The CDR3 bases are TGCGCCAGCAGCTTGCAAACGGGAGGGAACAATGAGCAGTTCTTC. Protein product: CASSLQTGGNNEQFF.

The chain uses TRBV11-1 and TRBJ2-7; D not certain. The germline V and J ends were trimmed by 7 bases and 5 bases, with 18 bases remaining between them. The CDR3 is 14 amino acids. CDR1 is SGHAT and CDR2 is FQDESV in the germline V gene (reference sequence). CDR3 amino acids: CASTYSDPGHEQYF. CDR3 DNA: TGTGCCAGCACCTACAGCGATCCGGGCCACGAGCAGTACTTC. Combining the CDR3 with reference TRBV11-1 and TRBJ2-7 gives the whole variable domain EAEVAQSPRYKITEKSQAVAFWCDPISGHATLYWYRQILGQGPELLVQFQDESVVDDSQLPKDRFSAERLKGVDSTLKIQPAELGDSAMYLCASTYSDPGHEQYFGPGTRLTVT.

This sequence joins TRBV29-1 and TRBJ2-3, with 13 bases aligning to TRBD2. CDR1 SQVTM and CDR2 ANQGSEA come from the germline V gene. There are 15 residues in the CDR3. With 8 bases clipped from V and 1 base from J, the junction kept 6 bases outside the gene matches. The CDR3 DNA sequence: TGCAGCACAGGGACTAGCGGGATTGGCACAGATACGCAGTATTTT. Translation: CSTGTSGIGTDTQYF.

This sequence joins TRBV7-6 and TRBJ2-7, with 11 bases lining up with TRBD2. Germline CDR1 and CDR2: SGHVS and FNYEAQ. The CDR3 consists of 16 residues. V lost 3 bases and J lost 7; bases outside the gene matches: 11. DNA of the CDR3: TGTGCCAGCAGCTTGTACCCACTAGCGGGAGTTCGGGAGCAGTACTTC. This encodes CASSLYPLAGVREQYF.

The chain has TRBV6-1 and TRBJ1-1; D unresolved. This CDR3 region has 12 residues. The germline CDR1 and CDR2 sequences are MNHNS and SASEGT. V was pared by 4 bases and J by 0 bases, with 3 bases between. The CDR3 loop reads CASSVLNTEAFF. CDR3 DNA sequence: TGTGCCAGCAGTGTTTTGAACACTGAAGCTTTCTTT.

This chain connects TRBV2 to TRBJ2-1; 10 positions agree with TRBD2. Trimming at V came to 1 base and at J to 4 bases, leaving 10 bases not matched to a gene. The CDR3 is made up of 18 amino acids. Germline V CDR1 and CDR2: SNHLY, FYNNEI. Here the CDR3 reads CASSEDGGGLALYNEQFF. The CDR3, as DNA: TGTGCCAGCAGTGAAGACGGCGGGGGACTAGCGCTGTACAATGAGCAGTTCTTC.

The chain links TRBV28 to TRBJ1-4; D is possibly TRBD1 (5 bases). Germline assignment: CDR1 MDHEN and CDR2 SYDVKM. This CDR3 comprises 14 residues. The V gene lost 7 bases and the J gene lost 0 bases, with 9 bases spanning the gap. CDR3 residues: CASTGHTTNEKLFF. CDR3 DNA: TGTGCCAGCACTGGACATACAACTAATGAAAAACTGTTTTTT.

The chain is built from TRBV11-2 and TRBJ1-1, with 10 nucleotides matching TRBD1. Trimming removed 3 bases from V and 6 bases from J; junction bases left unmatched: 10. The CDR3 contains 16 residues. Germline V lookup: CDR1 SGHAT, CDR2 FQNNGV. The chain's CDR3 is CASSFSGTGVFAEAFF. CDR3 nucleotide sequence: TGTGCCAGCAGCTTCTCCGGGACAGGGGTTTTCGCTGAAGCTTTCTTT. Variable domain in full (rest from reference TRBV11-2 and TRBJ1-1): EAGVAQSPRYKIIEKRQSVAFWCNPISGHATLYWYQQILGQGPKLLIQFQNNGVVDDSQLPKDRFSAERLKGVDSTLKIQPAKLEDSAVYLCASSFSGTGVFAEAFFGQGTRLTVV.

The genes are TRBV6-6 and TRBJ1-5; the D is unclear. Germline values: CDR1 MNHNY, CDR2 SVGAGI (reference sequence). The CDR3 is 14 residues long. V gave up 0 bases and J gave up 4 bases, with 7 bases separating them. CDR3 sequence: CASSYSLENQPQHF. CDR3 sequence (DNA): TGTGCCAGCAGTTACTCGTTGGAGAATCAGCCCCAGCATTTT.

V and J are TRBV4-1 and TRBJ2-7; D may be TRBD2 (5 bases). Germline values: CDR1 MGHRA, CDR2 YSYEKL. The CDR3 has 12 amino acids. V was shortened by 1 base and J by 5 bases, with 6 bases between the two germline ends. In DNA, the CDR3 is TGCGCCAGCAGCCAAGTTAGCGACGAGCAGTACTTC. The encoded protein is CASSQVSDEQYF.

This clone has just a few counts. J is TRBJ2-5 and V is TRBV5-1; TRBD1 agrees at 12 bases. The CDR3 is 15 residues long. Germline CDR1 SGHRS, CDR2 YFSETQ. After removal of 6 bases from V and 3 bases from J, the junction contained 6 bases not matched to a gene. The CDR3 spells CASTGQGAPKETQYF. The DNA of the CDR3 is TGCGCCAGCACGGGACAGGGGGCGCCTAAAGAGACCCAGTACTTC.

The V gene is TRBV9, the J gene TRBJ2-7; 8 nucleotides align to TRBD2. The CDR3 runs 15 residues. Germline V gene lookup returns CDR1 SGDLS and CDR2 YYNGEE. V lost 3 bases, J lost 0 bases, and 5 bases stayed unmatched. The CDR3 coding sequence is TGTGCCAGCAGCGAACTAGCGGACAGCTCCTACGAGCAGTACTTC. This sequence encodes CASSELADSSYEQYF.

The chain recombines TRBV5-4 with TRBJ2-1; 8 positions agree with TRBD2. Germline CDR1 is SGHNT and CDR2 is YYREEE (reference sequence). Losses at the gene ends were 5 bases for V and 2 bases for J; bases not matched to a gene: 6. This CDR3 has 15 residues. This CDR3 reads CASSLGLATYNEQFF. The CDR3 DNA follows: TGTGCCAGCAGTCTAGGACTAGCCACCTACAATGAGCAGTTCTTC.

The chain couples TRBV28 to TRBJ1-2, with D perhaps TRBD1 (5 bases). V lost 3 bases, J lost 3 bases, and 8 bases lay in between. CDR1 is MDHEN, CDR2 SYDVKM, per germline. The CDR3 is 13 residues long. CDR3 coding DNA: TGTGCCAGCAGTTTCGGAGGGGACTATGGCTACACCTTC. The encoded protein is CASSFGGDYGYTF.

This clone was detected only a few times. This chain joins TRBV16 and TRBJ1-2; D might be TRBD1 (5 bases). Germline V gives CDR1 KGHSY, CDR2 FQNENV. V lost 4 bases, J lost 2 bases, and 14 bases lay in between. The CDR3 runs 15 residues. The CDR3 DNA is TGTGCCAGCAGCCCCCCCCCTACAGGAAACTATGGCTACACCTTC. Its protein is CASSPPPTGNYGYTF.

The chain carries TRBV11-2 and TRBJ2-7; D perhaps matches TRBD2 (6 bases). This CDR3 has 13 residues. CDR1 is SGHAT, CDR2 FQNNGV, per germline. V was trimmed by 5 bases and J by 5 bases, leaving 13 bases between them. The CDR3 nucleotides read TGTGCCAGCAGCATAGGGACTTCTAACGAGCAGTACTTC. As protein: CASSIGTSNEQYF.

The chain uses TRBV5-4 and TRBJ2-5; 7 nucleotides align to TRBD2. Germline values: CDR1 SGHNT, CDR2 YYREEE (reference sequence). CDR3 length: 14 amino acids. V shed 3 bases, J shed 3 bases, and the junction held 5 bases outside the gene matches. CDR3 sequence (DNA): TGTGCCAGCAGCTCGGGGAGGGTCGAAGAGACCCAGTACTTC. Translation gives CASSSGRVEETQYF.

The chain uses TRBV19 and TRBJ2-2; the match to TRBD2 covers 16 bases. With 4 bases clipped from V and 6 bases from J, the junction kept 5 bases outside the gene matches. Germline V gives CDR1 LNHDA, CDR2 SQIVND (reference sequence). The CDR3 length is 17 residues. The CDR3 protein is CASSTGTSGREAGELFF. The CDR3 nucleotides read TGTGCCAGTAGTACCGGGACTAGCGGGAGGGAGGCCGGGGAGCTGTTTTTT.

The J gene is TRBJ2-3, the V gene TRBV18; no reliable D call. The V gene's germline CDR1 is KGHSH and CDR2 LQKENI. This CDR3 has 13 amino acids. The V gene lost 5 bases and the J gene lost 3 bases, with 9 bases spanning the gap. CDR3 sequence reads: CASSTADTDTQYF. Here the CDR3 DNA reads TGTGCCAGCTCAACTGCGGATACAGATACGCAGTATTTT. The full variable domain, rest sourced from reference TRBV18 and TRBJ2-3, is NAGVMQNPRHLVRRRGQEARLRCSPMKGHSHVYWYRQLPEEGLKFMVYLQKENIIDESGMPKERFSAEFPKEGPSILRIQQVVRGDSAAYFCASSTADTDTQYFGPGTRLTVL.

The chain joins TRBV5-1 to TRBJ1-5; D ambiguous. V dropped 4 bases and J dropped 0 bases, with 8 bases sitting between them. The CDR3 loop spans 14 amino acids. From germline, CDR1 is SGHRS and CDR2 YFSETQ. The CDR3 bases are TGCGCCAGCAGCCCCGACGGTAGCAATCAGCCCCAGCATTTT. Protein: CASSPDGSNQPQHF.

The rearrangement joins TRBV18 to TRBJ2-5; possibly TRBD1 for D (5 bases). V was clipped by 3 bases and J by 5 bases, with 10 bases between them. The V gene's germline CDR1 is KGHSH and CDR2 LQKENI. This CDR3 is built from 13 residues. The CDR3 spells CASSPQGRETQYF. CDR3 coding DNA: TGTGCCAGCTCACCCCAGGGTCGTGAGACCCAGTACTTC. Combining the CDR3 with reference TRBV18 and TRBJ2-5 gives the whole variable domain NAGVMQNPRHLVRRRGQEARLRCSPMKGHSHVYWYRQLPEEGLKFMVYLQKENIIDESGMPKERFSAEFPKEGPSILRIQQVVRGDSAAYFCASSPQGRETQYFGPGTRLLVL.

The chain is built from TRBV27 and TRBJ2-4; no firm D call. Germline lookup yields CDR1 MNHEY and CDR2 SMNVEV (reference sequence). This CDR3 region has 11 residues. Deletions cut 3 bases from V and 15 bases from J, with 12 bases between. The CDR3 loop reads CASSFGPVLYF. CDR3 bases: TGTGCCAGCAGTTTCGGTCCTGTGCTGTACTTC.

This rearrangement joins TRBV5-1 to TRBJ1-1, with D possibly being TRBD1 (5 bases). Germline loops: CDR1 SGHRS, CDR2 YFSETQ. Trimming stripped 0 bases from V and 0 bases from J, with 9 bases between. This CDR3 has 15 residues. In nucleotides, the CDR3 is TGCGCCAGCAGCTTGGACAGGCCTATGAACACTGAAGCTTTCTTT. Its translation: CASSLDRPMNTEAFF.

Written as DNA, the CDR3 is TGTGCCAGCAGCTTGGAAGGGGGAGTCTACGAGCAGTACTTC. Protein product: CASSLEGGVYEQYF. The J gene is TRBJ2-7, the V gene TRBV5-8; tentative D call: TRBD1 (6 bases). CDR3 size: 14 residues. Germline loops: CDR1 SGHTS, CDR2 YDEGEE. The V end was cut by 0 bases, the J end by 3 bases, with 10 bases between. Full variable domain (remainder filled in from reference TRBV5-8 and TRBJ2-7): EAGVTQSPTHLIKTRGQQATLRCSPISGHTSVYWYQQALGLGLQFLLWYDEGEERNRGNFPPRFSGRQFPNYSSELNVNALELEDSALYLCASSLEGGVYEQYFGPGTRLTVT.